The 22 T cell receptor beta chains below were found in one sample sequenced in a study of T-cell reconstitution after alpha-beta-depleted transplantation in children. The TCRbeta library was prepared with unique molecular identifiers. TCRdb reprocessed the PCR reads with MiXCR, giving one entry per CDR3 protein. The table lists about 500,000 distinct CDR3 sequences, less than 35% of them singletons. Sequenced material: PBMCs from the stem cell graft donor, taken from the stem cell graft. Receptors were obtained from a human donor who donated a stem cell graft to a child with aplastic anemia.

The V call is TRBV28, the J call TRBJ2-7, with D possibly being TRBD1 (5 bases). V was shortened by 7 bases and J by 1 base, with 20 bases between the two germline ends. Looked up from germline, CDR1 is MDHEN and CDR2 is SYDVKM. This CDR3 is built from 16 residues. CDR3 bases: TGTGCCAGCACCTGGGATTATCAGGGAACTTCCTACGAGCAGTACTTC. The encoded protein is CASTWDYQGTSYEQYF.

This rearrangement joins TRBV20-1 to TRBJ2-5; 10 positions match TRBD1. Trimming removed 6 bases from V and 5 bases from J; junction bases left unmatched: 9. Germline CDR1 and CDR2: DFQATT and SNEGSKA (reference sequence). The CDR3 sequence is 14 residues long. For the CDR3, the DNA is TGCAGTGCCCTCCCCGGGACAGGGGTGGAGACCCAGTACTTC. Protein product: CSALPGTGVETQYF.

V is TRBV7-2 and J is TRBJ2-3; TRBD2 might be the D (7 bases). Per germline, CDR1 SGHTA and CDR2 FQGNSA. This CDR3 is built from 15 residues. This CDR3 is CATSEGGRVTDTQYF. CDR3 nucleotide sequence: TGTGCTACCAGCGAGGGGGGGAGGGTCACAGATACGCAGTATTTT.

This clonotype was seen once. The chain employs TRBV9 and TRBJ2-1; TRBD1 aligns across 7 bases. This CDR3 contains 14 residues. The germline V gene has CDR1 SGDLS and CDR2 YYNGEE. The V and J ends lost 3 bases and 4 bases, in that order; junction bases with no gene match: 4. CDR3 bases: TGTGCCAGCAGCGGGGACAGCCCGTACAATGAGCAGTTCTTC. Amino acid sequence: CASSGDSPYNEQFF. Full variable domain (rest looked up from reference TRBV9 and TRBJ2-1): DSGVTQTPKHLITATGQRVTLRCSPRSGDLSVYWYQQSLDQGLQFLIQYYNGEERAKGNILERFSAQQFPDLHSELNLSSLELGDSALYFCASSGDSPYNEQFFGPGTRLTVL.

In its sample, this clonotype was seen a few times. This chain uses TRBV11-3 with TRBJ2-1, with 8 positions matching TRBD2. J was trimmed by 0 bases and V by 2 bases; bases with no gene match: 6. This CDR3 spans 17 amino acids. CDR1 and CDR2 from the germline V gene are SGHNT and YENEEA. DNA of the CDR3: TGTGCCAGCAGCTTATCTCGCGGGGGGAGCTCCTACAATGAGCAGTTCTTC. This sequence encodes CASSLSRGGSSYNEQFF.

This clonotype was detected a few times. The CDR3, as DNA: TGTGCCAGCAGTCCTATCGGGGGGTTCCGCACAGATACGCAGTATTTT. Protein product: CASSPIGGFRTDTQYF. The chain has TRBV12-3 or TRBV12-4 and TRBJ2-3; 7 bases match TRBD2. The CDR3 consists of 16 residues. After removal of 5 bases from V and 1 base from J, the junction contained 9 bases not matched to a gene.

The CDR3, as DNA: TGTGCCACCAGTGATTTCCTGACAGCCACAGATACGCAGTATTTT. Its protein product is CATSDFLTATDTQYF. The chain carries TRBV24-1 and TRBJ2-3; TRBD1 is a possible D gene (5 bases). Germline loops: CDR1 KGHDR, CDR2 SFDVKD. V gave up 1 base and J gave up 2 bases, with 9 bases separating them. The CDR3 consists of 15 residues.

This clonotype has a handful of counts. The J gene is TRBJ2-3, the V gene TRBV4-3, with D unresolved. This CDR3 is built from 15 residues. CDR1 and CDR2 from the germline V gene are LGHNA and YSLEER. The V gene lost 0 bases and the J gene lost 7 bases, with 14 bases spanning the gap. The CDR3 loop reads CASSQEVIPSYTQYF. CDR3 DNA: TGCGCCAGCAGCCAAGAGGTCATACCCTCGTATACGCAGTATTTT.

The chain has TRBV5-5 and TRBJ1-2, with D hard to call. Trimming removed 0 bases from V and 4 bases from J, with 10 bases in between. This CDR3 is built from 14 residues. CDR1 is SGHKS, CDR2 YYEKEE, per germline (reference sequence). CDR3 sequence (DNA): TGTGCCAGCAGCTTGGGCCAGATCGGCTATGGCTACACCTTC. Translation gives CASSLGQIGYGYTF.

This clonotype was seen more than once but under ten times. The V and J genes are TRBV29-1 and TRBJ2-2, with TRBD1 matching 7 bases. Germline V gives CDR1 SQVTM, CDR2 ANQGSEA. Trimming removed 5 bases from V and 0 bases from J; junction bases left unmatched: 12. The CDR3 is 17 residues long. DNA of the CDR3: TGCAGCGTTTCTTGGACAGGAATGCATGCGAACACCGGGGAGCTGTTTTTT. Protein product: CSVSWTGMHANTGELFF.

The chain joins TRBV24-1 to TRBJ2-1, with 7 bases matching TRBD2. CDR1 KGHDR and CDR2 SFDVKD come from the germline V gene. Trimming removed 6 bases from V and 4 bases from J; junction bases left unmatched: 5. This CDR3 is built from 14 residues. CDR3 bases: TGTGCCACCAGTCGGGTTAGCGGGTACAATGAGCAGTTCTTC. This gives the protein CATSRVSGYNEQFF.

The chain employs TRBV10-3 and TRBJ2-7; D uncertain. V gave up 0 bases and J gave up 3 bases, with 6 bases separating them. This CDR3 contains 13 residues. Per the germline V gene, CDR1 is ENHRY and CDR2 is SYGVKD. CDR3: CAISESLGYEQYF. CDR3 DNA: TGTGCCATCAGTGAGTCTCTGGGCTACGAGCAGTACTTC.

This clonotype was counted between two and nine times. The rearrangement uses TRBV7-2 and TRBJ1-5; weak D call: TRBD1 (6 bases). The ends were cut back, 5 bases at V and 8 bases at J, with 16 bases in the middle. Germline values: CDR1 SGHTA, CDR2 FQGNSA. CDR3 length: 14 amino acids. The CDR3 protein is CASSPTGSGKPQHF. The CDR3 DNA reads TGTGCCAGCAGCCCCACAGGGAGCGGGAAGCCCCAGCATTTT.

This chain links TRBV28 with TRBJ2-2; TRBD2 agrees at 12 bases. The CDR3 is made up of 16 amino acids. J gave up 6 bases and V 1 base, and 3 bases lay outside the gene matches. The germline V gene encodes CDR1 MDHEN and CDR2 SYDVKM. CDR3 nucleotide sequence: TGTGCCAGCAGTTTATTGGGGACTAGCGGGTCCGGGGAGCTGTTTTTT. Translated, it gives CASSLLGTSGSGELFF.

The chain links TRBV5-1 to TRBJ2-3; 9 bases line up with TRBD2. Germline loops: CDR1 SGHRS, CDR2 YFSETQ. Trimming removed 4 bases from V and 2 bases from J; junction bases left unmatched: 20. CDR3 length: 20 amino acids. The DNA for the CDR3 is TGCGCCAGCAGCCTGGTACCTGAGAGCGGGAGGTGGGGAATCACAGATACGCAGTATTTT. Its protein product is CASSLVPESGRWGITDTQYF.

This clonotype was found a few times. The J gene is TRBJ2-6, the V gene TRBV12-5; D remains ambiguous. Germline V gene data show CDR1 as LGHNT and CDR2 as FRNRAP. Between the trimmed V and J ends, which lost 6 bases and 0 bases, there was a span of 9 bases. The CDR3 length is 15 residues. The CDR3 region is CASGKTVSGANVLTF. CDR3 coding DNA: TGTGCTAGTGGCAAAACAGTCTCTGGGGCCAACGTCCTGACTTTC.

This clonotype turned up a few times. The chain joins TRBV18 to TRBJ2-7; possibly TRBD1 or TRBD2 for D (5 bases each). CDR3 length: 14 residues. The germline gives CDR1 KGHSH, CDR2 LQKENI. V shed 6 bases and J shed 6 bases, with 18 bases lying between them. The CDR3 spells CASSHRDAFSEQYV. In nucleotides, the CDR3 is TGTGCCAGCTCGCACCGGGACGCCTTTTCCGAGCAGTACGTC.

J is TRBJ1-2 and V is TRBV4-3; D not resolved. The CDR3 runs 13 residues. Trimming removed 0 bases at V and 8 bases at J, with 10 bases between. In germline, CDR1 is LGHNA, CDR2 YSLEER. The CDR3 spells CASSQEQRRGYTF. The CDR3 DNA follows: TGCGCCAGCAGCCAAGAGCAGCGCCGCGGCTACACCTTC.

This clonotype was found a few times. The gene calls are TRBV20-1 and TRBJ1-4, with unresolved D. V was shortened by 3 bases and J by 6 bases, with 11 bases between the two germline ends. Germline CDR1 reads DFQATT; CDR2 reads SNEGSKA (reference sequence). The length of the CDR3 is 13 residues. The CDR3 DNA follows: TGCAGTGCTAGCCCTTTGGGGTATGAAAAACTGTTTTTT. Amino acid sequence: CSASPLGYEKLFF.

This clonotype was recorded a few times. This rearrangement joins TRBV7-6 to TRBJ1-1; 7 bases fit TRBD1. The CDR3 runs to 14 residues. Per germline, CDR1 SGHVS and CDR2 FNYEAQ. J was trimmed by 6 bases and V by 2 bases; bases with no gene match: 6. CDR3 nucleotide sequence: TGTGCCAGCAGCTTATATACAGGGGCGGCTGAAGCTTTCTTT. Its translation is CASSLYTGAAEAFF.

The chain couples TRBV4-1 to TRBJ2-2; TRBD2 matches at 11 bases. Trimming removed 4 bases from V and 6 bases from J; junction bases left unmatched: 10. Germline V gives CDR1 MGHRA, CDR2 YSYEKL. This CDR3 contains 17 residues. The CDR3 sequence: CASSRSLLAGESGELFF. The CDR3 DNA follows: TGCGCCAGCAGCCGATCCTTACTAGCGGGAGAATCCGGGGAGCTGTTTTTT.

In DNA, the CDR3 is TGTGCCAGCAGTTTATCAGGGGGCCGAGGAAACACCATATATTTT. Protein: CASSLSGGRGNTIYF. The chain is built from TRBV12-3 or TRBV12-4 and TRBJ1-3; 8 positions match TRBD1. Unmatched junction bases numbered 4, after V lost 2 bases and J lost 4 bases. The CDR3 totals 15 residues.